This T cell receptor (beta chain) was sequenced in a study of shared clonotypes between healthy human individuals. Study observations and caveats: Researchers sampled only blood; tissue repertoires likely differ.

Profiled with immunoSEQ multiplex PCR; TCRdb holds only in-frame clones, not every one. The sample holds under 650,000 clones, roughly 95% seen once. Note on this clone: Antigen: not known.

Sequences were obtained from naive CD4+ T cells sorted from blood. Subset here: CD45RA+ positively selected. This receptor was obtained from a woman younger than 45 in good health.

CDR3: CASSSNRKDTEAFF. The CDR3 DNA reads as TGTGCCAGCAGCTCTAACAGGAAGGACACTGAAGCTTTCTTT. This sequence joins TRBV5-4 and TRBJ1-1; possible D gene TRBD1, 5 bases. CDR1 SGHNT and CDR2 YYREEE come from the germline V gene (reference sequence). V was shortened by 3 bases and J by 3 bases, with 12 bases between the two germline ends. This CDR3 contains 14 residues.